This section outlines one TCR beta chain sequence together with its context. This sample is drawn from a study of blood T cell repertoires in COVID-19. TCRdb keeps only in-frame clones here, not all; method: immunoSEQ multiplex PCR. This sample has fewer than 250,000 clones, with about four fifths found just once. The CDR3 is 15 residues long. Germline CDR1 MDHEN, CDR2 SYDVKM. V lost 5 bases to trimming and J lost 2 bases; unmatched junction nucleotides: 5. The chain employs TRBV28 and TRBJ2-3, with TRBD2 matching over 9 bases. The sequence derives from a woman between 45 and 65 years old with acute or convalescent COVID-19. The sample consisted of peripheral blood. The CDR3: CASSVAGEPTDTQYF. The CDR3 region has the DNA TGTGCCAGCAGTGTAGCGGGAGAGCCCACAGATACGCAGTATTTT.